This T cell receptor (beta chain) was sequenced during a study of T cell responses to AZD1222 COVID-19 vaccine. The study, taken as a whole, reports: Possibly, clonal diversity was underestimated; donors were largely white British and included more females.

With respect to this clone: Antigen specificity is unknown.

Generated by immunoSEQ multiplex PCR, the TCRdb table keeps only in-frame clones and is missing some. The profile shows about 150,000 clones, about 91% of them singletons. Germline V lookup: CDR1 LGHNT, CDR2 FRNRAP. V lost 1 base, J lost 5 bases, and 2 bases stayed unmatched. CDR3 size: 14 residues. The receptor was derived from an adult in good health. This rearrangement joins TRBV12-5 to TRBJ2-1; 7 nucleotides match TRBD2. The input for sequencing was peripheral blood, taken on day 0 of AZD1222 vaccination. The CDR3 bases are TGTGCTAGTGGTTTGGCGGGACTACACAATGAGCAGTTCTTC. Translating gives CASGLAGLHNEQFF.